Presented here are 24 T cell receptor beta chains from one specimen sequenced in a study of molecular identifiers for immune sequencing clone quantification. TCRdb reanalysed the PCR reads using MiXCR and keeps one entry per CDR3 protein. The sample gives 55,000 to 75,000 distinct CDR3 sequences, around 18% of which show up once; approximately 1.5% is in the top ten. Sequencing used naive CD8+ T cells from blood, with Jurkat cell RNA spiked in. The subset: FACS-sorted CD8+CD4-CCR7+CD45RA+ naive T cells. The receptor set was obtained from a human donor in good health. Some libraries in this study had Jurkat cell RNA spiked in.

This clonotype showed up many times. The gene calls are TRBV12-3 or TRBV12-4 and TRBJ2-7; D perhaps matches TRBD2 (6 bases). Trimming took off 2 bases at V and 1 base at J, with 12 bases between the two ends. The CDR3 runs to 15 residues. The CDR3 loop reads CASSLRQRASYEQYF. The DNA of the CDR3 is TGTGCCAGCAGTTTACGGCAGCGGGCGTCCTACGAGCAGTACTTC.

Details on this clonotype: A read error may explain this, as a much larger clone is one base away. V gene TRBV19 combines with J gene TRBJ1-2, with 7 bases fitting TRBD1. Trimming took 5 bases from V and 6 from J; bases not matched to a gene: 6. CDR3 length equals 13 residues. From germline, CDR1 is LNHDA and CDR2 SQIVND (reference sequence). CDR3 loop: CASSVGRGHGYTF. The CDR3 nucleotides are TGTGCCAGTAGTGTAGGGAGGGGGCATGGCTACACCTTC.

This clonotype was seen repeatedly, ten times or more. The J gene is TRBJ2-7, the V gene TRBV2; 7 positions match TRBD1. V lost 8 bases, J lost 2 bases, and 9 bases stayed unmatched. The CDR3 is 14 residues long. Germline CDR1 reads SNHLY; CDR2 reads FYNNEI. Here the CDR3 reads CASQIWQGAYEQYF. The CDR3 bases are TGTGCCAGCCAAATATGGCAGGGGGCCTACGAGCAGTACTTC. Based on the CDR3 plus reference TRBV2 and TRBJ2-7, the full variable domain is EPEVTQTPSHQVTQMGQEVILRCVPISNHLYFYWYRQILGQKVEFLVSFYNNEISEKSEIFDDQFSVERPDGSNFTLKIRSTKLEDSAMYFCASQIWQGAYEQYFGPGTRLTVT.

As to this clonotype: This may be a read error, as it is one base from a much larger clone. This rearrangement joins TRBV4-3 to TRBJ1-6; D uncertain. The germline V gene encodes CDR1 LGHNA and CDR2 YSLEER. The CDR3 is made up of 14 amino acids. Trimming stripped 5 bases from V and 0 bases from J, with 5 bases between. The CDR3 nucleotides are TGCGCCAGCAGCGCCGACTCCTATAATTCACCCCTCCACTTT. Its translation: CASSADSYNSPLHF.

Only a few counts were recorded for this clonotype. This chain connects TRBV13 to TRBJ2-1, with 13 bases identical to TRBD2. This CDR3 is built from 15 residues. The trim removed 5 bases at V and 12 bases at J, leaving 10 bases unmatched. Germline CDR1 PRHDT, CDR2 FYEKMQ (reference sequence). CDR3 coding DNA: TGTGCCAGCAGCCCTGGACTAGCGGGAGTCGGGGCGCAGTTCTTC. Protein: CASSPGLAGVGAQFF. Full variable domain (remainder filled in from reference TRBV13 and TRBJ2-1): AAGVIQSPRHLIKEKRETATLKCYPIPRHDTVYWYQQGPGQDPQFLISFYEKMQSDKGSIPDRFSAQQFSDYHSELNMSSLELGDSALYFCASSPGLAGVGAQFFGPGTRLTVL.

This clonotype was seen repeatedly, ten times or more. This chain joins TRBV4-2 and TRBJ2-7, with D hard to call. Germline CDR1 reads LGHNA; CDR2 reads YNFKEQ. The CDR3 is made up of 15 amino acids. Trimming took off 0 bases at V and 4 bases at J, with 13 bases between the two ends. The chain's CDR3 is CASSQETGSSYEQYF. The CDR3 DNA reads TGTGCCAGCAGCCAAGAAACGGGTTCGAGTTACGAGCAGTACTTC.

The rearrangement links TRBV12-3 or TRBV12-4 to TRBJ2-5; D is uncertain. The CDR3 has 14 residues. Between the trimmed V and J ends, which lost 6 bases and 5 bases, there was a span of 16 bases. The CDR3 spells CASRKLGRWETQYF. As DNA, the CDR3 is TGTGCCAGCAGAAAGTTAGGGCGCTGGGAGACCCAGTACTTC.

This clonotype was recorded at least ten times. This chain uses TRBV27 with TRBJ1-1; D perhaps matches TRBD1 (6 bases). V was pared by 6 bases and J by 2 bases, with 16 bases between. From germline, CDR1 is MNHEY and CDR2 SMNVEV (reference sequence). The CDR3 is made up of 15 amino acids. CDR3 protein: CASRTEQGSNTEAFF. The CDR3 nucleotides read TGTGCCAGCAGAACCGAACAGGGTAGTAACACTGAAGCTTTCTTT.

This clonotype was picked up many times. The genes are TRBV27 and TRBJ2-7; D is unclear. The CDR3 totals 13 residues. The germline gives CDR1 MNHEY, CDR2 SMNVEV (reference sequence). Trimming stripped 8 bases from V and 3 bases from J, with 14 bases between. CDR3 sequence (DNA): TGTGCCAGCGGAGCCGGAGTTATCTACGAGCAGTACTTC. Residues: CASGAGVIYEQYF.

This clonotype appeared many times. The chain employs TRBV27 and TRBJ2-7; TRBD1 agrees at 8 bases. Germline CDR1 MNHEY, CDR2 SMNVEV (reference sequence). The V segment lost 4 bases and the J segment 2 bases; nucleotides outside the gene matches: 1. The CDR3 is 13 amino acids. CDR3 amino acids: CASSYRGTYEQYF. In nucleotides, the CDR3 is TGTGCCAGCAGTTACAGGGGGACCTACGAGCAGTACTTC.

Only a few counts were recorded for this clonotype. V gene TRBV29-1 combines with J gene TRBJ2-1; 7 bases line up with TRBD1. Per the germline V gene, CDR1 is SQVTM and CDR2 is ANQGSEA. V was clipped by 3 bases and J by 7 bases; unmatched bases: 9. This CDR3 is built from 14 residues. CDR3 nucleotides: TGCAGCGTTGATCAGGGGGTGGTAGGAAATGAGCAGTTCTTC. This translates into CSVDQGVVGNEQFF.

Judged by abundance, this clonotype is medium-sized. The chain carries TRBV29-1 and TRBJ2-7; D possibly corresponds to TRBD2 (5 bases). The CDR3 totals 18 residues. Germline CDR1 and CDR2: SQVTM and ANQGSEA. Between the trimmed V and J ends, which lost 4 bases and 0 bases, there was a span of 25 bases. As DNA, the CDR3 is TGCAGCGTTGTCGGCCCAGGTCAAGAAGGGAGTAACTCCTACGAGCAGTACTTC. Translating gives CSVVGPGQEGSNSYEQYF.

The rearrangement joins TRBV2 to TRBJ1-5, with D possibly TRBD1 on 6 matching bases. The germline V gene has CDR1 SNHLY and CDR2 FYNNEI. This CDR3 is built from 13 residues. The V and J ends lost 8 bases and 4 bases respectively, with 12 bases between them. CDR3 sequence reads: CASSRQENQPQHF. The CDR3 DNA follows: TGTGCCAGCTCCCGACAGGAGAATCAGCCCCAGCATTTT.

Turning to this clonotype: A much larger clone lies one base from this, so it may be a read error. The final CDR3 position lacks the conserved phenylalanine or tryptophan, pointing to a likely read error. The chain recombines TRBV12-3 or TRBV12-4 with TRBJ1-1; D is undetermined. The CDR3 runs 10 residues. The ends were cut back, 8 bases at V and 10 bases at J, with 11 bases in the middle. The CDR3 loop is CASWMNRAFC. The CDR3 coding sequence is TGTGCCAGCTGGATGAACCGAGCTTTCTGT.

The table lists this clonotype with many counts. CDR3 sequence (DNA): TGCAGTGAGTTGACTCTAAGCTCCTACGAGCAGTACTTC. Protein product: CSELTLSSYEQYF. This rearrangement joins TRBV20-1 to TRBJ2-7; D uncertain. Trimming took 7 bases from V and 0 from J, leaving 13 bases between them. The CDR3 has 13 amino acids. The germline V gene has CDR1 DFQATT and CDR2 SNEGSKA (reference sequence).

This clonotype was seen repeatedly, ten times or more. The chain is built from TRBV6-6 and TRBJ2-1; possible D gene TRBD1, 5 bases. Germline assignment: CDR1 MNHNY and CDR2 SVGAGI (reference sequence). This CDR3 region has 12 residues. V lost 6 bases, J lost 7 bases, and 10 bases lay in between. CDR3 DNA: TGTGCCAGCAGCCCTGCAGGGAATGAGCAGTTCTTC. It encodes CASSPAGNEQFF.

Notes on this clonotype: This sequence may be a read error, since a much larger clone differs from it by one base. The rearrangement joins TRBV2 to TRBJ2-7, with TRBD1 identical over 7 bases. V lost 11 bases, J lost 2 bases, and 6 bases stayed unmatched. Germline lookup yields CDR1 SNHLY and CDR2 FYNNEI. The CDR3 contains 12 residues. This chain's CDR3 is CACGQGAYEQYF. Written as DNA, the CDR3 is TGTGCCTGCGGGCAGGGGGCCTACGAGCAGTACTTC.

Regarding this clonotype: This may be a read error: a much more frequent sequence differs by one nucleotide. The gene calls are TRBV30 and TRBJ1-1; D possibly corresponds to TRBD1 (5 bases). Germline V CDR1 and CDR2: GTSNPN, SVGIG (reference sequence). V was cut by 2 bases and J by 4 bases, with 11 bases left in between. This CDR3 has 13 amino acids. This chain's CDR3 is CAWSYRSSTEAFF. The CDR3, as DNA: TGTGCCTGGAGTTACAGGTCGAGCACTGAAGCTTTCTTT.

The chain recombines TRBV29-1 with TRBJ2-7; D perhaps matches TRBD2 (7 bases). There are 15 residues in the CDR3. Germline-derived CDR1 and CDR2 are SQVTM and ANQGSEA. Trimming removed 5 bases at V and 3 bases at J, with 20 bases between. CDR3 sequence (DNA): TGCAGCGTTTACGGGGGGCCTAGGGGCTTCTACGAGCAGTACTTC. Translation: CSVYGGPRGFYEQYF.

This clonotype was observed at least ten times. This chain connects TRBV10-1 to TRBJ2-3, with 8 bases identical to TRBD1. The CDR3 has 21 residues. J gave up 1 base and V 0 bases, and 18 bases lay outside the gene matches. Germline values: CDR1 WNHNN, CDR2 SYGVQD (reference sequence). CDR3 nucleotide sequence: TGCGCCAGCAGTGAGTCTACCGGGACAGGATCCCAAATCCCGGGCACAGATACGCAGTATTTT. Its translation: CASSESTGTGSQIPGTDTQYF.

Many counts were recorded for this clonotype. This chain links TRBV7-6 with TRBJ2-1; D gene uncertain. Looked up from germline, CDR1 is SGHVS and CDR2 is FNYEAQ. The CDR3 loop spans 15 amino acids. V lost 8 bases to trimming and J lost 2 bases, with 16 bases between them. CDR3 bases: TGTGCCAGCGGAAGAACCTTAGAGGCCTACAATGAGCAGTTCTTC. It codes for CASGRTLEAYNEQFF.

Many counts were recorded for this clonotype. The V and J genes are TRBV2 and TRBJ1-2; D uncertain. The CDR3 runs to 15 residues. Trimming cost V 0 bases and J 3 bases, with 11 bases left between them. CDR1 SNHLY and CDR2 FYNNEI come from the germline V gene. Here the CDR3 reads CASSEAGRDYYGYTF. The CDR3 region has the DNA TGTGCCAGCAGTGAAGCGGGTCGGGATTACTATGGCTACACCTTC.

In this sample, this clonotype turned up many times. The gene calls are TRBV27 and TRBJ2-3; D is ambiguous. The V end lost 3 bases, the J end lost 0 bases, and 4 bases lay between the germline ends. Germline CDR1 MNHEY, CDR2 SMNVEV (reference sequence). CDR3 length: 13 residues. The CDR3 protein is CASSFRSTDTQYF. The CDR3 nucleotides read TGTGCCAGCAGTTTTAGGAGCACAGATACGCAGTATTTT.

In this sample, this clonotype turned up a few times. A read error is possible here, since a much larger clone lies one base away. The chain has TRBV12-3 or TRBV12-4 and TRBJ1-5, with D maybe TRBD1 (6 bases). The CDR3 totals 14 residues. The CDR3 reads CASSPDRNNRPQHF. Written as DNA, the CDR3 is TGTGCCAGCAGCCCAGACAGGAACAATCGGCCCCAGCATTTT.